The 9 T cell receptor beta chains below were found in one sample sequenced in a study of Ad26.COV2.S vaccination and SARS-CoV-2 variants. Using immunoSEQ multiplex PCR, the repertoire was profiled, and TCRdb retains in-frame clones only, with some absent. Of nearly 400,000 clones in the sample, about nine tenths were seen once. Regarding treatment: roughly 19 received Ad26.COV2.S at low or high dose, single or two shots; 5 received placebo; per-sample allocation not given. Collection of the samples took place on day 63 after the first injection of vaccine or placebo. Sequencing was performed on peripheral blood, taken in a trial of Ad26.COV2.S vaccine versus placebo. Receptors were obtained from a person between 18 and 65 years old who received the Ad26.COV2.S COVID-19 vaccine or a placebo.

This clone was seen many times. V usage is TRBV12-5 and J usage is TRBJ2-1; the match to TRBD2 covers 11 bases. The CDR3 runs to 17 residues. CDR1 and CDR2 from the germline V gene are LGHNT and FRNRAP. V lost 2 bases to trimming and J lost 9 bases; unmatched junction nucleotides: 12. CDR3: CASGLQLAGVGGTEQFF. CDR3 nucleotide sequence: TGTGCTAGTGGTTTGCAACTAGCGGGAGTCGGGGGGACTGAGCAGTTCTTC.

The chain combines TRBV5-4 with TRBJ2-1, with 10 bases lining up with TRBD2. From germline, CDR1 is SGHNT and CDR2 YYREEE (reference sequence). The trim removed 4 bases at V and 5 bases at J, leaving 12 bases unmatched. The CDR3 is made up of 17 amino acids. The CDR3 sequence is CASSRDNLAGVNNEQFF. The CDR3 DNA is TGTGCCAGCAGCCGGGACAACCTAGCGGGAGTGAACAATGAGCAGTTCTTC.

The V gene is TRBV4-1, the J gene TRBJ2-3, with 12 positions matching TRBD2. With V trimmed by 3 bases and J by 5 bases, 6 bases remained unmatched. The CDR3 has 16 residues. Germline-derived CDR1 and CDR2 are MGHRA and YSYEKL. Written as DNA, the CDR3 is TGCGCCAGCAGCCACGGACTAGCGGGAATTGTAGATACGCAGTATTTT. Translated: CASSHGLAGIVDTQYF.

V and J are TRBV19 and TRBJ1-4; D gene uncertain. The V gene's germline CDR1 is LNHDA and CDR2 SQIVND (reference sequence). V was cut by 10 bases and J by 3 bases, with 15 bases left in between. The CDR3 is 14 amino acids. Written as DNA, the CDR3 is TGTGCCACCGCCGTGGAGGCAGCTAATGAAAAACTGTTTTTT. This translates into CATAVEAANEKLFF.

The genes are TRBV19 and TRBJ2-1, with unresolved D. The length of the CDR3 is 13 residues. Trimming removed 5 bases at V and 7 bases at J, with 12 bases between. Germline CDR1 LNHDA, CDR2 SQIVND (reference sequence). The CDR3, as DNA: TGTGCCAGTAGTTCTCTCATCGATAATGAGCAGTTCTTC. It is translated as CASSSLIDNEQFF.

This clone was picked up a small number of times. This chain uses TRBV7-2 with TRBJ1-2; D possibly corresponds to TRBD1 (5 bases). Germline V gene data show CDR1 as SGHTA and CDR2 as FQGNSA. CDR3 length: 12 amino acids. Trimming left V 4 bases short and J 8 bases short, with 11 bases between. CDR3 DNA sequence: TGTGCCAGCAGCTCAGGGTTGGACGGCTACACCTTC. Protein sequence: CASSSGLDGYTF.

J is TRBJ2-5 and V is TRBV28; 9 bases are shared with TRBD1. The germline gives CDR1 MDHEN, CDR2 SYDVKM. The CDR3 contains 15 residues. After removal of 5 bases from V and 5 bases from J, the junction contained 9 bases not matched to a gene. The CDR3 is CASSIGTGKIETQYF. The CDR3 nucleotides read TGTGCCAGCAGTATCGGGACAGGGAAAATCGAGACCCAGTACTTC. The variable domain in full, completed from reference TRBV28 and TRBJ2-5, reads DVKVTQSSRYLVKRTGEKVFLECVQDMDHENMFWYRQDPGLGLRLIYFSYDVKMKEKGDIPEGYSVSREKKERFSLILESASTNQTSMYLCASSIGTGKIETQYFGPGTRLLVL.

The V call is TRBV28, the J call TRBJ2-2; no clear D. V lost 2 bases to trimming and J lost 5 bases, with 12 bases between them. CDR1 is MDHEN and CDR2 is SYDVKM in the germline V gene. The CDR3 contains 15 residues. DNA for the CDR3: TGTGCCAGCAGTTTAGGCCTCGGGTCGACCGGGGAGCTGTTTTTT. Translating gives CASSLGLGSTGELFF.

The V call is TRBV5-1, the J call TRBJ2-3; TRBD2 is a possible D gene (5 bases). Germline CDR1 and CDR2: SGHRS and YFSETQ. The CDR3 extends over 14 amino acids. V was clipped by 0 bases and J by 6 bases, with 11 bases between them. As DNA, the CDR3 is TGCGCCAGCAGCTTGGAGATGTTAGCGGATACGCAGTATTTT. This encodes CASSLEMLADTQYF.